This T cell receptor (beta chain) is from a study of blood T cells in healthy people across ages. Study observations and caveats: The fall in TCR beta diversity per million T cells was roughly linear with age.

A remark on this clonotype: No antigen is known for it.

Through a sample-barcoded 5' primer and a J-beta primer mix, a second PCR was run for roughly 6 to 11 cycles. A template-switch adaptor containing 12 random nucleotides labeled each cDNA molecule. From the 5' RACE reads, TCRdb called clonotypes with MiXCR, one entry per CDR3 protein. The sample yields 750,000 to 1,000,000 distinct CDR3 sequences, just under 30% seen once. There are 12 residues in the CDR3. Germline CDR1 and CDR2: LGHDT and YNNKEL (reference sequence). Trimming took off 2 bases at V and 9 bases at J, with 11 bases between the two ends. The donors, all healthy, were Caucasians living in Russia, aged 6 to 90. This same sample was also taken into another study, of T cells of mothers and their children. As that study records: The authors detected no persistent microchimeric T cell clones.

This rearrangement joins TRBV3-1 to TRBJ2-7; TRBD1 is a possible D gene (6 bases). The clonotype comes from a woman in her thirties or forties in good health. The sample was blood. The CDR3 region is CASSQQGLGQYF. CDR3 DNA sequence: TGTGCCAGCAGCCAACAGGGGTTAGGGCAGTACTTC.